These T cell receptor beta chains were read from a single sample in a study of blood T cell repertoires in COVID-19. The assay was immunoSEQ multiplex PCR, and TCRdb's table has in-frame clones only and misses some. This sample carries about 150,000 clones, 80% to 90% of them seen once, and the ten largest clones take approximately 0.95%. The material sequenced was peripheral blood. These receptors were collected from a woman between 45 and 60 years old with acute or convalescent COVID-19. Both conserved end residues are part of each CDR3. The size field is filled for only some rows; it gives once, few, many or a size class.

V,size,CDR3
TRBV6-5,NA,CASKRGLGGANVLTF
TRBV5-5,NA,CASTPTARQGSEKLFF
TRBV29-1,NA,CSVQDREEKLFF
TRBV11-1,NA,CASSSRDRVSNEKLFF
TRBV10-1,NA,CASSESGETSEQYF
TRBV6-6,NA,CASSPQGTEQYF
TRBV5-5,few,CASSLDSYNEQFF
TRBV20-1,NA,CSPPGNEQFF
TRBV5-1,NA,CASSWAEGRQETQYF
TRBV9,NA,CASSVRGFTEAFF
TRBV5-1,NA,CASSLDWGLSNEQFF
TRBV5-6,once,CASSLVGVQWGANVLTF
TRBV19,NA,CASSIGGRTGNTIYF
TRBV5-4,NA,CASSFWGADYGYTF
TRBV7-3,NA,CASSLTGSEQFF
TRBV2,once,CASTQGRGQRQPQHF
TRBV5-1,NA,CASSFGGGGNQPQHF
TRBV6-5,NA,CASRNRGLGTEAFF
TRBV9,NA,CASSEGTVNEQFF